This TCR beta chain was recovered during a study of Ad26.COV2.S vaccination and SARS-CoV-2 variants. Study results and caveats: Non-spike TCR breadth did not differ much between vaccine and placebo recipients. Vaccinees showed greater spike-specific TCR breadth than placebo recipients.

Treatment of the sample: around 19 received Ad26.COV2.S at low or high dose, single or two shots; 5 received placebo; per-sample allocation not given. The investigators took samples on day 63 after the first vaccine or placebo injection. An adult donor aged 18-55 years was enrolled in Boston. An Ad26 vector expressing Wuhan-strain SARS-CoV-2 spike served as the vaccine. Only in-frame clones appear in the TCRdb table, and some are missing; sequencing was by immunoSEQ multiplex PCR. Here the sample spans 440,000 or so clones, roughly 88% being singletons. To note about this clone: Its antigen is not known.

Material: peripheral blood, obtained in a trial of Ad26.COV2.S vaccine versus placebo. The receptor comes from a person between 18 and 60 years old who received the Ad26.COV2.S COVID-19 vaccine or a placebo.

CDR3 protein: CASSPIGGAKVYEQYF. The CDR3 region has the DNA TGTGCCAGCTCACCTATAGGGGGGGCCAAGGTCTACGAGCAGTACTTC. V and J are TRBV18 and TRBJ2-7; D possibly corresponds to TRBD2 (7 bases). The CDR3 length is 16 residues. CDR1 and CDR2 from the germline V gene are KGHSH and LQKENI. V gave up 3 bases and J gave up 3 bases, with 18 bases separating them.